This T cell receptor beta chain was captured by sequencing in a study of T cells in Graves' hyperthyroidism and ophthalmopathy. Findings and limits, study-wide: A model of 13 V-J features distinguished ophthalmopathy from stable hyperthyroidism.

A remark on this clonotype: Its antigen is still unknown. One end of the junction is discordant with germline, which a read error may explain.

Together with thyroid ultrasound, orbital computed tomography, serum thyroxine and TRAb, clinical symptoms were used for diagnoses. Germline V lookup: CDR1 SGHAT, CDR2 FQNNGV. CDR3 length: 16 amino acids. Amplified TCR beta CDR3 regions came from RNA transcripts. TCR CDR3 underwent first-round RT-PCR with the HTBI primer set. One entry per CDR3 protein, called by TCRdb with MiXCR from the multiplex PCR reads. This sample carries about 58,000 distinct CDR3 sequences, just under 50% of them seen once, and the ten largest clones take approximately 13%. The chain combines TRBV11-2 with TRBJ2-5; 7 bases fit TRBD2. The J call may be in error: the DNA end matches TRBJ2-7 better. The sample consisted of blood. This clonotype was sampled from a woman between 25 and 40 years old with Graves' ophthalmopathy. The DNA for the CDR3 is TGTGTCAGCAGCTTGGGTTCGGGAGGCCCTCTCTACGAGCAGTACTTC. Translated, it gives CVSSLGSGGPLYEQYF.